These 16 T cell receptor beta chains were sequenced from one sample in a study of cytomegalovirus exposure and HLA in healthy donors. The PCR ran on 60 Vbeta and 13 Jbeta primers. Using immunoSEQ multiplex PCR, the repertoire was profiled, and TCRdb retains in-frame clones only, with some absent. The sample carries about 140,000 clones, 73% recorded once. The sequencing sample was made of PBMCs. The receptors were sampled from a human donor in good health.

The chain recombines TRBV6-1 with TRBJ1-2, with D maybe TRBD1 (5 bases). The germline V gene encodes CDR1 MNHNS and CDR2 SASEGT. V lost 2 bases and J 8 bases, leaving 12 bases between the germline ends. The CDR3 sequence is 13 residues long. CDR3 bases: TGTGCCAGCAGTGAATTTCAGGGTCGGGGCTACACCTTC. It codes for CASSEFQGRGYTF.

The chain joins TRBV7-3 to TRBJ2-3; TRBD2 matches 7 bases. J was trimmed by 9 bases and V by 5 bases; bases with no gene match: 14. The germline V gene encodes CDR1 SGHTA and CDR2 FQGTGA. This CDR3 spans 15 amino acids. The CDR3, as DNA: TGTGCCAGCAGCGACCCCGGGAGGTTGGTTCAAACGCAGTATTTT. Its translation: CASSDPGRLVQTQYF.

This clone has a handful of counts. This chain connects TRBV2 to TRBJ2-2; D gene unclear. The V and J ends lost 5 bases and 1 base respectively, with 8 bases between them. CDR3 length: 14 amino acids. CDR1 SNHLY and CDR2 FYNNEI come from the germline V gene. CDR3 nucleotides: TGTGCCAGCAGTAGTGCGGTGAACACCGGGGAGCTGTTTTTT. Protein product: CASSSAVNTGELFF.

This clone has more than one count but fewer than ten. The CDR3 protein is CASSLTNRGEQYF. The CDR3 DNA sequence: TGTGCCAGCAGCTTAACCAACAGGGGCGAGCAGTACTTC. The J gene is TRBJ2-7, the V gene TRBV7-6; TRBD1 matches at 7 bases. CDR1 is SGHVS, CDR2 FNYEAQ, per germline. The CDR3 is 13 amino acids. J was trimmed by 6 bases and V by 2 bases; bases with no gene match: 4.

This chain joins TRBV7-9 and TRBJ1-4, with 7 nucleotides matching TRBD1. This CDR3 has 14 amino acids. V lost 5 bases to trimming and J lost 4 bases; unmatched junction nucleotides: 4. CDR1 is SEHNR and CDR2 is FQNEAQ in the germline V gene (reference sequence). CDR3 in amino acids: CASSRGQYNEKLFF. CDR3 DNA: TGTGCCAGCAGCCGGGGACAGTATAATGAAAAACTGTTTTTT.

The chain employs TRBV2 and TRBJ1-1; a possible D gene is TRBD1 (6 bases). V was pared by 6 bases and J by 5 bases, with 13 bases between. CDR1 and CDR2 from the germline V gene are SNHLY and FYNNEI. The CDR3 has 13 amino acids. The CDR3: CASRGQGITEAFF. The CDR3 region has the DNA TGTGCCAGCAGGGGGCAGGGGATTACTGAAGCTTTCTTT. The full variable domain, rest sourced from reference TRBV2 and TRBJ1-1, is EPEVTQTPSHQVTQMGQEVILRCVPISNHLYFYWYRQILGQKVEFLVSFYNNEISEKSEIFDDQFSVERPDGSNFTLKIRSTKLEDSAMYFCASRGQGITEAFFGQGTRLTVV.

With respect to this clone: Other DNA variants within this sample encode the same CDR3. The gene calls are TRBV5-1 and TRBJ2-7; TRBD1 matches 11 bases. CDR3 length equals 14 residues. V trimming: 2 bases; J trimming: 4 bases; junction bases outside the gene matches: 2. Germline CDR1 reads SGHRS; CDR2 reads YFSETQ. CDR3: CASSLGQGAYEQYF. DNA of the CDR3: TGCGCCAGCAGCTTAGGACAGGGGGCTTACGAGCAGTACTTC.

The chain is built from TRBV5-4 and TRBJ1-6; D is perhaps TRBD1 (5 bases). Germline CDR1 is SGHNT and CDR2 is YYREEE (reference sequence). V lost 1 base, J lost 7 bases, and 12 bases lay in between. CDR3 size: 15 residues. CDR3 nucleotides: TGTGCCAGCAGCTTGTATGTGGGGCCGAATTCACCCCTCCACTTT. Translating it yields CASSLYVGPNSPLHF.

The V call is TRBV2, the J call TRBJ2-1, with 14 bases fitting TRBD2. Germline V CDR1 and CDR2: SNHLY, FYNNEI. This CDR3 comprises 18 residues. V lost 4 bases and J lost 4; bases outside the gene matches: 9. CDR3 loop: CASSAGLAGGKLYNEQFF. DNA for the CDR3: TGTGCCAGCAGTGCTGGACTAGCGGGGGGCAAACTTTACAATGAGCAGTTCTTC.

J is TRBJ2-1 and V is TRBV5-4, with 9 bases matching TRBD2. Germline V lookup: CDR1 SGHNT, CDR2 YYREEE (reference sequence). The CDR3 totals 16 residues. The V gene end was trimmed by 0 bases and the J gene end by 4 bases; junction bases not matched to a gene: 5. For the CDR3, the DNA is TGTGCCAGCAGCTTGGTGGTTAGCGGGGGTTACAATGAGCAGTTCTTC. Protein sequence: CASSLVVSGGYNEQFF.

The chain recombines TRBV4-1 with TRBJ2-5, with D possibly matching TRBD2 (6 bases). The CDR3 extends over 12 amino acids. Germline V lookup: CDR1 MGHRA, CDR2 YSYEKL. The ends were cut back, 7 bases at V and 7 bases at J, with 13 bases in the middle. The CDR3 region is CASKGSGGTQYF. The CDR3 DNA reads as TGCGCCAGCAAGGGCTCCGGGGGGACCCAGTACTTC.

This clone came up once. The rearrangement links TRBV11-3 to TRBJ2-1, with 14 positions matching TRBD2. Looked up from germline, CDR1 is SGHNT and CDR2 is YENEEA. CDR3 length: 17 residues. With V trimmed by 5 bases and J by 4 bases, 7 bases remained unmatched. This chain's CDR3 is CASSLGTSGSYYNEQFF. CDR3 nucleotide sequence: TGTGCCAGCAGCCTCGGGACTAGCGGGAGTTATTACAATGAGCAGTTCTTC.

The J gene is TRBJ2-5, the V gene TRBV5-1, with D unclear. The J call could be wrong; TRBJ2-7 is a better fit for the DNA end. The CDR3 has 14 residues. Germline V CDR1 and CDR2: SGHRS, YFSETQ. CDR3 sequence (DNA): TGCGCCAGCAGCTTGGTTCAGTCCTCCAGCGAGCAGTACTTC. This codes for CASSLVQSSSEQYF.

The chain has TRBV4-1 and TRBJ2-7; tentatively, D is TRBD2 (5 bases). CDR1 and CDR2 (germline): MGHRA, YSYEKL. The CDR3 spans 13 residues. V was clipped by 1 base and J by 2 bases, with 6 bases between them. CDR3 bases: TGCGCCAGCAGCCAAGTCGGGACCTACGAGCAGTACTTC. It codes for CASSQVGTYEQYF.

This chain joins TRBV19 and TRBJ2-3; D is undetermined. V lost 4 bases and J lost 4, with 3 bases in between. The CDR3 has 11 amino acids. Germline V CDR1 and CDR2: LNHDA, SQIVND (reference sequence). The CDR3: CASSTSDTQYF. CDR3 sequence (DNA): TGTGCCAGTAGTACCTCAGATACGCAGTATTTT.

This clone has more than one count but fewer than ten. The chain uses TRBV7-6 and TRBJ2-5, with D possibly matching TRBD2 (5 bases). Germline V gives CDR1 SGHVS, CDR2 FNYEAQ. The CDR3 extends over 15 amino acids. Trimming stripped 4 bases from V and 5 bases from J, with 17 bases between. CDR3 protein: CASSSEAEEVETQYF. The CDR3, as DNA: TGTGCCAGCAGCTCGGAGGCAGAAGAGGTGGAGACCCAGTACTTC.